Presented here are 28 T cell receptor beta chains from one specimen sequenced in a study of regulatory T cells in long-lasting Graves disease. Combining iRepertoire HTBI primers with Arm-PCR of CDR3 regions, the authors built TCR beta libraries. One entry per CDR3 protein, called by TCRdb with MiXCR from the multiplex PCR reads. Of 500,000 to 700,000 distinct CDR3 sequences listed, 15% to 20% are singletons. Time point indicated: newly diagnosed GD, antithyroid drugs for less than 3 months. From PBMCs, RNA was extracted and then used to make the TCR library. The same sample was also studied in work on T cells in Graves' hyperthyroidism and ophthalmopathy.

The sequenced sample was peripheral blood mononuclear cells (PBMCs), obtained at new diagnosis, from a patient treated with antithyroid drugs. The source of these receptors is a woman aged 30 to 39 with Graves disease.

The sample holds many counts of this clonotype. The chain is built from TRBV7-3 and TRBJ1-1, with D perhaps TRBD1 (6 bases). Trimming pared 1 base from V and 0 bases from J, leaving 9 bases between. CDR1 is SGHTA, CDR2 FQGTGA, per germline. The CDR3 is 15 amino acids. The DNA of the CDR3 is TGTGCCAGCAGCTTAATAGGGGGGATGAACACTGAAGCTTTCTTT. This codes for CASSLIGGMNTEAFF.

This clonotype was observed a handful of times. This chain uses TRBV20-1 with TRBJ1-5, with 9 positions matching TRBD1. V was pared by 4 bases and J by 6 bases, with 10 bases of the junction left unmatched. The length of the CDR3 is 15 residues. Germline V gene sequence: CDR1 DFQATT, CDR2 SNEGSKA (reference sequence). CDR3 in DNA: TGCAGTGCTACTCCCGGGACAGGGACGGGTCAGCCCCAGCATTTT. Translation gives CSATPGTGTGQPQHF.

This clonotype has at least ten counts. This chain joins TRBV15 and TRBJ2-1, with 7 nucleotides matching TRBD2. This CDR3 spans 16 amino acids. CDR1 and CDR2 from the germline V gene are LNHNV and YYDKDF (reference sequence). Losses at the gene ends were 0 bases for V and 3 bases for J; bases not matched to a gene: 5. This CDR3 reads CATSRDASGIYNEQFF. In nucleotides, the CDR3 is TGTGCCACCAGCAGAGACGCAAGCGGGATCTACAATGAGCAGTTCTTC. Variable domain in full (rest from reference TRBV15 and TRBJ2-1): DAMVIQNPRYQVTQFGKPVTLSCSQTLNHNVMYWYQQKSSQAPKLLFHYYDKDFNNEADTPDNFQSRRPNTSFCFLDIRSPGLGDTAMYLCATSRDASGIYNEQFFGPGTRLTVL.

CDR3 nucleotide sequence: TGCGCCAGTATTACTCAGAACACCGGGGAGCTGTTTTTT. This codes for CASITQNTGELFF. The V and J genes are TRBV10-2 and TRBJ2-2, with D hard to call. CDR3 length equals 13 residues. Germline V gives CDR1 WSHSY, CDR2 SAAADI. V shed 9 bases and J shed 1 base, with 9 bases lying between them.

This clonotype was detected a few times. The chain joins TRBV10-3 to TRBJ2-3, with TRBD1 matching 10 bases. V trimming: 10 bases; J trimming: 0 bases; junction bases outside the gene matches: 7. CDR3 size: 15 residues. CDR1 ENHRY and CDR2 SYGVKD come from the germline V gene. CDR3 nucleotides: TGTGCCACTGGGGGGACAGGGGCAAGCACAGATACGCAGTATTTT. As protein: CATGGTGASTDTQYF.

This clonotype was counted a single time. A much more abundant neighbour one base away suggests this may be a read error. The V gene is TRBV2, the J gene TRBJ1-2; weak D call: TRBD1 (5 bases). Germline loops: CDR1 SNHLY, CDR2 FYNNEI. Trimming left V 9 bases short and J 1 base short, with 15 bases between. CDR3 length equals 14 residues. Here the CDR3 DNA reads TGTGCCAGTTACTCGGGACCCCTTAACTATGGCTACACCTTC. It yields the protein CASYSGPLNYGYTF.

This clonotype was counted many times. The rearrangement uses TRBV2 and TRBJ2-2, with 7 bases identical to TRBD1. Germline CDR1 SNHLY, CDR2 FYNNEI. With V trimmed by 6 bases and J by 7 bases, 11 bases remained unmatched. The length of the CDR3 is 15 residues. CDR3 sequence reads: CASRPQGTRDGELFF. The CDR3, as DNA: TGTGCCAGCAGGCCACAGGGGACCCGGGACGGGGAGCTGTTTTTT.

V is TRBV3-1 and J is TRBJ1-6; TRBD1 is a possible D gene (5 bases). The CDR3 totals 16 residues. Trimming shortened V by 0 bases and J by 6 bases, and 12 bases separated the two germline ends. Per the germline V gene, CDR1 is LGHDT and CDR2 is YNNKEL (reference sequence). CDR3 residues: CASSQDKVRGNSPLHF. Here the CDR3 DNA reads TGTGCCAGCAGCCAAGACAAGGTTAGGGGTAATTCACCCCTCCACTTT.

This clonotype was recorded a few times. The chain joins TRBV28 to TRBJ1-5, with 9 bases identical to TRBD1. The CDR3 is 15 residues long. Per the germline V gene, CDR1 is MDHEN and CDR2 is SYDVKM. V lost 3 bases to trimming and J lost 10 bases; unmatched junction nucleotides: 10. The CDR3 here is CASSFLDRGLEPQHF. The CDR3 nucleotides are TGTGCCAGCAGTTTTTTGGACAGGGGCTTAGAACCCCAGCATTTT.

This clonotype came up a few times. This rearrangement joins TRBV6-4 to TRBJ1-1; D possibly corresponds to TRBD1 (5 bases). Trimming took off 3 bases at V and 1 base at J, with 9 bases between the two ends. This CDR3 region has 14 residues. Germline values: CDR1 MRHNA, CDR2 SNTAGT. The CDR3 nucleotides are TGTGCCAGCAGTGAACAGGCGGCGAACACTGAAGCTTTCTTT. It is translated as CASSEQAANTEAFF.

The CDR3 sequence: CASTDNGGLALSYEQYF. The CDR3 DNA reads as TGTGCCAGCACCGACAACGGGGGACTAGCGCTTTCCTACGAGCAGTACTTC. The rearrangement links TRBV7-9 to TRBJ2-7; 10 bases agree with TRBD2. V gave up 7 bases and J gave up 1 base; unmatched junction bases: 13. The CDR3 is made up of 17 amino acids. Germline V gene lookup returns CDR1 SEHNR and CDR2 FQNEAQ (reference sequence).

This clonotype was counted at least ten times. The CDR3 nucleotides read TGTGCCAGCAGCCCTCGGACGCAAGAGACCCAGTACTTC. Its translation: CASSPRTQETQYF. V and J are TRBV5-6 and TRBJ2-5; unclear D gene. The CDR3 spans 13 residues. V shed 4 bases and J shed 2 bases, with 9 bases lying between them. The germline V gene has CDR1 SGHDT and CDR2 YYEEEE.

On this clonotype: An end of the junction does not agree with germline; a read error may underlie this. The chain employs TRBV3-1 and TRBJ2-3; D gene ambiguous. Germline V gene lookup returns CDR1 LGHDT and CDR2 YNNKEL (reference sequence). The CDR3 runs 15 residues. The CDR3 region has the DNA TGTACCAGCAGCCAAGATGAGAAAATCACAGATACGCAGTATTTT. Protein: CTSSQDEKITDTQYF.

This clonotype has ten or more counts. This chain connects TRBV20-1 to TRBJ1-5, with a possible D match to TRBD1 (5 bases). CDR1 is DFQATT, CDR2 SNEGSKA, per germline (reference sequence). Trimming left V 1 base short and J 5 bases short, with 21 bases between. This CDR3 is built from 17 residues. The CDR3 loop is CSARGSRQGVLDQPQHF. DNA for the CDR3: TGCAGTGCTAGAGGGTCGCGGCAGGGAGTTTTGGATCAGCCCCAGCATTTT.

The chain uses TRBV28 and TRBJ1-3; D is undetermined. This CDR3 comprises 16 residues. V was cut by 1 base and J by 0 bases, with 10 bases left in between. CDR1 and CDR2 from the germline V gene are MDHEN and SYDVKM. The CDR3 reads CASSLLLPTSGNTIYF. The CDR3 DNA sequence: TGTGCCAGCAGTTTATTGTTACCGACCTCTGGAAACACCATATATTTT.

This clonotype was observed at least ten times. The rearrangement links TRBV29-1 to TRBJ2-7, with 8 bases fitting TRBD1. V shed 3 bases and J 5 bases; nucleotides not matched to a gene: 15. From germline, CDR1 is SQVTM and CDR2 ANQGSEA. The CDR3 totals 16 residues. CDR3 nucleotides: TGCAGCGTTGAGAGACCCGGGACAGGCATGACCAACGAGCAGTACTTC. Protein: CSVERPGTGMTNEQYF.

The table lists this clonotype with many counts. This chain uses TRBV28 with TRBJ2-7, with TRBD1 matching over 9 bases. Per the germline V gene, CDR1 is MDHEN and CDR2 is SYDVKM. V gave up 4 bases and J gave up 5 bases; unmatched junction bases: 12. This CDR3 comprises 16 residues. The CDR3 sequence: CASSSQGANYGDEQYF. The CDR3 nucleotides read TGTGCCAGCAGTTCACAGGGGGCGAATTACGGGGACGAGCAGTACTTC.

This chain connects TRBV9 to TRBJ2-1; D might be TRBD2 (6 bases). In germline, CDR1 is SGDLS, CDR2 YYNGEE. V was trimmed by 3 bases and J by 1 base, leaving 14 bases between them. CDR3 length: 16 amino acids. The CDR3 DNA reads as TGTGCCAGCAGCGCCGGTTTAGCGGAGTCCTACAATGAGCAGTTCTTC. Residues: CASSAGLAESYNEQFF.

In its sample, this clonotype was seen a few times. The J gene is TRBJ2-2, the V gene TRBV10-1, with TRBD1 matching 8 bases. Germline assignment: CDR1 WNHNN and CDR2 SYGVQD (reference sequence). This CDR3 has 14 amino acids. The V and J ends lost 6 bases and 3 bases, in that order; junction bases with no gene match: 3. The CDR3 nucleotides read TGCGCCAGCAGACAGACAGGGGACACCGGGGAGCTGTTTTTT. The encoded protein is CASRQTGDTGELFF.

This clonotype was counted between two and nine times. The V and J genes are TRBV6-1 and TRBJ2-1; 8 positions agree with TRBD1. Germline values: CDR1 MNHNS, CDR2 SASEGT. V shed 6 bases, J shed 7 bases, and the junction held 2 bases outside the gene matches. The CDR3 length is 12 residues. CDR3 amino acids: CASRRQGNEQFF. The CDR3 DNA sequence: TGTGCCAGCAGAAGACAGGGGAATGAGCAGTTCTTC.

This clonotype was seen repeatedly, ten times or more. The chain has TRBV12-3 or TRBV12-4 and TRBJ1-2; TRBD1 might be the D (6 bases). V lost 1 base, J lost 8 bases, and 11 bases lay in between. There are 13 residues in the CDR3. The CDR3 coding sequence is TGTGCCAGCAGTTTAGGAAGGGGGGGAGGCTACACCTTC. Translation gives CASSLGRGGGYTF.

J is TRBJ2-7 and V is TRBV27; 8 nucleotides line up with TRBD2. This CDR3 is 14 amino acids long. V lost 5 bases and J lost 6; bases outside the gene matches: 9. Germline CDR1 and CDR2: MNHEY and SMNVEV (reference sequence). DNA for the CDR3: TGTGCCAGCAGTCTCGGGAGGGCCGCCACCGAGCAGTACTTC. Protein: CASSLGRAATEQYF.

This clonotype was recorded a few times. The V and J genes are TRBV4-1 and TRBJ2-1; 7 bases line up with TRBD1. Germline V CDR1 and CDR2: MGHRA, YSYEKL. CDR3 length equals 19 residues. Trimming cost V 4 bases and J 10 bases; bases outside gene matches: 25. CDR3 DNA sequence: TGCGCCAGCAGCCCGCCCCCGGGACAGTTCTCAGCCCACCGACTAGAGCAGTTCTTC. This translates into CASSPPPGQFSAHRLEQFF.

The chain combines TRBV9 with TRBJ2-1; 11 positions match TRBD2. Germline V CDR1 and CDR2: SGDLS, YYNGEE. This CDR3 spans 18 amino acids. The V gene end was trimmed by 0 bases and the J gene end by 4 bases; junction bases not matched to a gene: 9. The CDR3 DNA reads as TGTGCCAGCAGCGTAGTAGGTAGCGGGAGGGGGGTTTACAATGAGCAGTTCTTC. It codes for CASSVVGSGRGVYNEQFF.

This clonotype was seen more than once but under ten times. The rearrangement joins TRBV5-5 to TRBJ2-1; D remains ambiguous. Trimming removed 2 bases from V and 7 bases from J, with 10 bases in between. CDR1 SGHKS and CDR2 YYEKEE come from the germline V gene (reference sequence). The CDR3 is 13 amino acids. Here the CDR3 DNA reads TGTGCCAGCAGCTTAGGAGTCCAAAATGAGCAGTTCTTC. Residues: CASSLGVQNEQFF.

There are many counts of this clonotype. This chain joins TRBV19 and TRBJ2-7; D could derive from TRBD1 or TRBD2 (5 bases each). The V gene lost 5 bases and the J gene lost 2 bases, with 25 bases spanning the gap. Germline values: CDR1 LNHDA, CDR2 SQIVND (reference sequence). The CDR3 length is 18 residues. Here the CDR3 DNA reads TGTGCCAGTAGTGGCAGGGTGCAGACGGGATTATGGCCCTACGAGCAGTACTTC. Translated, it gives CASSGRVQTGLWPYEQYF. The variable domain in full, with the rest retrieved from reference TRBV19 and TRBJ2-7, is DGGITQSPKYLFRKEGQNVTLSCEQNLNHDAMYWYRQDPGQGLRLIYYSQIVNDFQKGDIAEGYSVSREKKESFPLTVTSAQKNPTAFYLCASSGRVQTGLWPYEQYFGPGTRLTVT.

The chain is built from TRBV5-1 and TRBJ2-2; 8 bases map to TRBD1. Germline CDR1 reads SGHRS; CDR2 reads YFSETQ. The CDR3 sequence is 15 residues long. Trimming took 4 bases from V and 6 from J; bases not matched to a gene: 8. In DNA, the CDR3 is TGCGCCAGCAGCCGATGGCAGGGGGCGCCCGGGGAGCTGTTTTTT. It codes for CASSRWQGAPGELFF.

This clonotype was seen many times. The V call is TRBV7-9, the J call TRBJ1-1; no definite D call. V was trimmed by 1 base and J by 1 base, leaving 4 bases between them. The CDR3 consists of 13 residues. Germline CDR1 is SEHNR and CDR2 is FQNEAQ (reference sequence). The CDR3 bases are TGTGCCAGCAGCTTAGAAAAGAACACTGAAGCTTTCTTT. Its translation is CASSLEKNTEAFF.